The source of this T cell receptor (beta chain) is a study of blood T cells in healthy people across ages. Overall study findings and caveats: The unsorted PBMCs prevented any conclusive comparison of naive versus antigen-experienced cells.

Primers used in a second PCR of roughly 6 to 11 cycles were a sample-barcoded 5' primer and a J-beta primer mix. Each CDR3 protein is one row after TCRdb ran MiXCR on the 5' RACE reads. Among 630,000 or so distinct CDR3 sequences listed, less than 35% were seen once. Ten or more counts support this clonotype. The antigen is not known. This CDR3 contains 12 residues. CDR1 and CDR2 (germline): SEHNR, FQNEAQ (reference sequence). Trimming stripped 5 bases from V and 9 bases from J, with 10 bases between. In each sample, at least 7 million PBMCs were isolated. The V and J genes are TRBV7-9 and TRBJ2-2, with D unresolved. The origin of this receptor is a woman older than 75 in good health. Sequencing was carried out using blood. DNA for the CDR3: TGTGCCAGCAGCGACCGCTTCCGGGAGCTGTTTTTT. Its protein is CASSDRFRELFF.